The 24 T cell receptor beta chains below were found in one sample sequenced in a study of blood T cells in healthy people across ages. The use of a sample-barcoded 5' primer and a J-beta primer mix characterized a second PCR of about 7 to 12 cycles. TCRdb reprocessed the 5' RACE reads with MiXCR, giving one entry per CDR3 protein. The table has 1.8 million or so distinct CDR3 sequences, around 42% seen once. Sequencing was performed on blood. The receptors come from a human donor in good health.

V usage is TRBV21-1 and J usage is TRBJ1-2; the DNA was not used to check the table's D call, TRBD1. TRBV21-1 is marked as a pseudogene. CDR3 length: 17 amino acids. CDR3 residues: CTSSRTPLKGARRGYTF. CDR3 bases: TGTACCAGCAGCAGAACACCTCTCAAGGGGGCAAGGAGAGGCTACACCTTC.

This chain connects TRBV7-9 to TRBJ2-3; D might be TRBD2 (6 bases). Per the germline V gene, CDR1 is SEHNR and CDR2 is FQNEAQ (reference sequence). The CDR3 totals 15 residues. V was pared by 5 bases and J by 8 bases, with 20 bases between. CDR3 loop: CASSAPGTPQGTQYF. In nucleotides, the CDR3 is TGTGCCAGCAGCGCCCCTGGGACTCCTCAGGGTACGCAGTATTTT.

This clonotype was detected only a few times. A much larger clone sits a single nucleotide away, making a read error possible. This chain joins TRBV28 and TRBJ1-2; the match to TRBD1 covers 7 bases. Germline V gives CDR1 MDHEN, CDR2 SYDVKM. The V gene end was trimmed by 9 bases and the J gene end by 3 bases; junction bases not matched to a gene: 4. The CDR3 is made up of 12 amino acids. The CDR3 nucleotides are TGTGCCAGGTGGGACAGCTACTATGGCTACACCTTC. Its protein product is CARWDSYYGYTF.

A few counts support this clonotype. The genes are TRBV3-1 and TRBJ2-7; D is possibly TRBD1 or TRBD2 (5 bases each). There are 16 residues in the CDR3. The germline gives CDR1 LGHDT, CDR2 YNNKEL (reference sequence). V was pared by 3 bases and J by 6 bases, with 21 bases between. CDR3 bases: TGTGCCAGCAGCCAGGGTCTCGGGGCCTCGAGTTTCGAGCAGTACTTC. It specifies CASSQGLGASSFEQYF.

V gene TRBV12-3 or TRBV12-4 combines with J gene TRBJ2-5; D is ambiguous. The better agreement between TRBJ2-7 and the DNA end casts doubt on the J call. The CDR3 spans 17 residues. CDR3 bases: TGTGCCAGCAGTTTAGAGGTGTGGGATGAACCAGCCTACGAGCAGTACTTC. The encoded protein is CASSLEVWDEPAYEQYF.

The rearrangement uses TRBV6-2 or TRBV6-3 and TRBJ2-7, with TRBD1 identical over 8 bases. CDR1 is MNHEY and CDR2 is SVGEGT in the germline V gene. V trimming: 6 bases; J trimming: 2 bases; junction bases outside the gene matches: 6. The CDR3 contains 14 residues. This CDR3 is CASRPGQEAYEQYF. CDR3 in DNA: TGTGCCAGCAGACCGGGACAGGAGGCCTACGAGCAGTACTTC.

This clonotype has a handful of counts. The V gene is TRBV9, the J gene TRBJ1-4; D ambiguous. Germline CDR1 SGDLS, CDR2 YYNGEE. The CDR3 has 13 amino acids. Trimming pared 0 bases from V and 8 bases from J, leaving 8 bases between. The CDR3 DNA reads TGTGCCAGCAGCGTAGGGCAGTACGAAAAACTGTTTTTT. The encoded protein is CASSVGQYEKLFF.

In this sample, this clonotype turned up a few times. This chain links TRBV7-2 with TRBJ2-7; perhaps TRBD1 as D (5 bases). The CDR3 consists of 14 residues. V was shortened by 5 bases and J by 3 bases, with 14 bases between the two germline ends. Germline V gene lookup returns CDR1 SGHTA and CDR2 FQGNSA. This chain's CDR3 is CASSPPDRLYEQYF. The CDR3 region has the DNA TGTGCCAGCAGCCCGCCCGACAGACTCTACGAGCAGTACTTC.

The chain combines TRBV12-3 or TRBV12-4 with TRBJ2-1; 10 bases are shared with TRBD1. Trimming took 5 bases from V and 10 from J; bases not matched to a gene: 8. This CDR3 spans 14 amino acids. CDR3 in amino acids: CASSLRTGGREQFF. The CDR3 DNA sequence: TGTGCCAGCAGTCTACGGACAGGGGGTAGAGAGCAGTTCTTC.

The chain combines TRBV7-3 with TRBJ2-1; D is tentatively TRBD1 or TRBD2 (5 bases each). CDR3 size: 15 residues. CDR1 and CDR2 (germline): SGHTA, FQGTGA. V lost 4 bases and J lost 4, with 14 bases in between. CDR3 nucleotides: TGTGCCAGCAGCTCAGGGCGGGTCCAGTACAATGAGCAGTTCTTC. It specifies CASSSGRVQYNEQFF.

A few counts support this clonotype. The V call is TRBV7-2, the J call TRBJ2-7; no firm D call. Trimming took off 1 base at V and 0 bases at J, with 10 bases between the two ends. The CDR3 has 15 amino acids. The germline CDR1 and CDR2 sequences are SGHTA and FQGNSA. The CDR3 DNA sequence: TGTGCCAGCAGCTTAGTATCCGGGTTCTCCTACGAGCAGTACTTC. It yields the protein CASSLVSGFSYEQYF.

This chain uses TRBV4-1 with TRBJ1-1; the match to TRBD1 covers 7 bases. Germline loops: CDR1 MGHRA, CDR2 YSYEKL. The length of the CDR3 is 18 residues. The J segment lost 1 base and the V segment lost 2 bases, leaving 13 bases of the junction unmatched. CDR3 DNA: TGCGCCAGCAGCCAAATTCTAACAGGGGCGCCTTCGAACACTGAAGCTTTCTTT. It is translated as CASSQILTGAPSNTEAFF.

This clonotype appeared a few times. The chain joins TRBV7-2 to TRBJ1-1, with D hard to call. This CDR3 contains 12 residues. Trimming took 3 bases from V and 9 from J, leaving 11 bases between them. CDR1 is SGHTA and CDR2 is FQGNSA in the germline V gene. CDR3 sequence (DNA): TGTGCCAGCAGCTTCGTTTACAGCCAAGCTTTCTTT. Protein sequence: CASSFVYSQAFF.

The table lists this clonotype with a few counts. The V and J genes are TRBV5-1 and TRBJ2-1, with D perhaps being TRBD1 or TRBD2 (5 bases each). Germline V CDR1 and CDR2: SGHRS, YFSETQ. V was clipped by 7 bases and J by 4 bases, with 18 bases between them. The CDR3 loop spans 15 amino acids. In DNA form, the CDR3 reads TGCGCCAGCTCAAGAGGGGTAAACTTTTACAATGAGCAGTTCTTC. This encodes CASSRGVNFYNEQFF.

The V call is TRBV27, the J call TRBJ1-1; a weak D match, TRBD1 (6 bases). V lost 6 bases and J lost 3, with 14 bases in between. CDR1 is MNHEY and CDR2 is SMNVEV in the germline V gene (reference sequence). The CDR3 is 14 residues long. In nucleotides, the CDR3 is TGTGCCAGCAGCAGGGGACGGTCTGACACTGAAGCTTTCTTT. This translates into CASSRGRSDTEAFF.

V gene TRBV20-1 combines with J gene TRBJ2-1; 10 bases line up with TRBD2. V dropped 5 bases and J dropped 5; count of bases not matched to a gene: 6. CDR3 length: 14 amino acids. Germline V CDR1 and CDR2: DFQATT, SNEGSKA (reference sequence). The CDR3 coding sequence is TGCAGTGCTCCCGGGACTAGCGATGACAATGAGCAGTTCTTC. This translates into CSAPGTSDDNEQFF.

This chain connects TRBV5-1 to TRBJ2-3; D is perhaps TRBD1 (5 bases). V was trimmed by 3 bases and J by 0 bases, leaving 14 bases between them. The CDR3 is 16 residues long. Germline CDR1 and CDR2: SGHRS and YFSETQ. CDR3 amino acids: CASSYSRGRSTDTQYF. Written as DNA, the CDR3 is TGCGCCAGCAGCTATAGTAGGGGTCGGAGCACAGATACGCAGTATTTT.

The chain combines TRBV7-3 with TRBJ2-5; 7 nucleotides align to TRBD1. Germline V CDR1 and CDR2: SGHTA, FQGTGA. CDR3 length: 15 amino acids. The ends lost 2 bases at V and 4 bases at J; junction bases unmatched: 7. As DNA, the CDR3 is TGTGCCAGCAGCTTATCAGGGGGTATAGCAGAGACCCAGTACTTC. Protein: CASSLSGGIAETQYF.

There are many counts of this clonotype. The rearrangement joins TRBV7-3 to TRBJ2-3, with unresolved D. The CDR3 totals 13 residues. V lost 3 bases and J lost 2, with 6 bases in between. Per germline, CDR1 SGHTA and CDR2 FQGTGA. The CDR3 coding sequence is TGTGCCAGCAGCTTGAGCCACACAGATACGCAGTATTTT. It specifies CASSLSHTDTQYF. The full variable domain, with the rest looked up from reference TRBV7-3 and TRBJ2-3, is GAGVSQTPSNKVTEKGKYVELRCDPISGHTALYWYRQSLGQGPEFLIYFQGTGAADDSGLPNDRFFAVRPEGSVSTLKIQRTERGDSAVYLCASSLSHTDTQYFGPGTRLTVL.

The V gene is TRBV28, the J gene TRBJ2-5; 12 positions match TRBD1. The germline CDR1 and CDR2 sequences are MDHEN and SYDVKM. The V and J ends lost 6 bases and 5 bases, in that order; junction bases with no gene match: 13. The CDR3 covers 17 residues. The CDR3 sequence is CASRTGTGGRERETQYF. The CDR3 nucleotides read TGTGCCAGCAGGACCGGGACAGGGGGCAGGGAACGTGAGACCCAGTACTTC.

The chain links TRBV6-2 or TRBV6-3 to TRBJ1-1; D possibly corresponds to TRBD1 (6 bases). The CDR3 sequence is 16 residues long. With 2 bases removed from V and 10 bases from J, the gap between germline ends came to 23 bases. Germline loops: CDR1 MNHEY, CDR2 SVGEGT. Here the CDR3 reads CASSYRLRGRSKGAFF. The CDR3 DNA is TGTGCCAGCAGTTACCGACTCAGGGGCCGGTCTAAAGGAGCTTTCTTT.

As for this clonotype: A read error may be the cause here, since a much bigger clone is one base away. The V and J genes are TRBV4-1 and TRBJ1-2, with 12 bases fitting TRBD1. In germline, CDR1 is MGHRA, CDR2 YSYEKL. This CDR3 spans 17 amino acids. The ends lost 2 bases at V and 9 bases at J; junction bases unmatched: 13. The CDR3 DNA is TGCGCCAGCAGCCAAAAGGGACAGGGGGCATTTTTGGATAGCTACACCTTC. This sequence encodes CASSQKGQGAFLDSYTF.

This chain joins TRBV7-6 and TRBJ2-2; the match to TRBD2 covers 7 bases. CDR3 length: 18 amino acids. Losses at the gene ends were 0 bases for V and 5 bases for J; bases not matched to a gene: 12. CDR1 and CDR2 (germline): SGHVS, FNYEAQ. CDR3 bases: TGTGCCAGCAGCTTAGCCTCCGAACACGGGGAGGGAACCGGGGAGCTGTTTTTT. Its translation: CASSLASEHGEGTGELFF.

Comments on this clonotype: Just one base apart from a much larger clone, this may be a read error. The chain has TRBV6-2 or TRBV6-3 and TRBJ2-6; no definite D call. This CDR3 contains 15 residues. Deletions cut 6 bases from V and 2 bases from J, with 11 bases between. Germline CDR1 is MNHEY and CDR2 is SVGEGT. The CDR3 DNA is TGTGCCAGCAGCCCGGACGCCACTGGGGCCAACGTCCTGACTTTC. This translates into CASSPDATGANVLTF.